This note documents a single TCR beta chain sequence. RNA transcripts were the template for amplifying TCR beta CDR3 regions. Using the HTBI primer set, a first-round RT-PCR was run on the TCR CDR3. MiXCR was run by TCRdb on the multiplex PCR reads, yielding one entry per CDR3 protein. The data show a few hundred thousand distinct CDR3 sequences, roughly 20% seen once. Stable Graves' hyperthyroidism meant no ophthalmopathy progression within 18 months. This CDR3 contains 15 residues. Trimming shortened V by 8 bases and J by 0 bases, and 14 bases separated the two germline ends. Germline V lookup: CDR1 MNHNS, CDR2 SASEGT. This entry comes from a study of T cells in Graves' hyperthyroidism and ophthalmopathy. Across the whole study: Peripheral blood samples were taken at initial diagnosis, prior to any treatment.

The rearrangement links TRBV6-1 to TRBJ1-3; no definite D call. The source material was blood. This clonotype was sampled from a man aged 18-30 years with Graves' hyperthyroidism. The chain's CDR3 is CASAFSGDSGNTIYF. Here the CDR3 DNA reads TGTGCCAGCGCATTTTCGGGTGACTCTGGAAACACCATATATTTT.